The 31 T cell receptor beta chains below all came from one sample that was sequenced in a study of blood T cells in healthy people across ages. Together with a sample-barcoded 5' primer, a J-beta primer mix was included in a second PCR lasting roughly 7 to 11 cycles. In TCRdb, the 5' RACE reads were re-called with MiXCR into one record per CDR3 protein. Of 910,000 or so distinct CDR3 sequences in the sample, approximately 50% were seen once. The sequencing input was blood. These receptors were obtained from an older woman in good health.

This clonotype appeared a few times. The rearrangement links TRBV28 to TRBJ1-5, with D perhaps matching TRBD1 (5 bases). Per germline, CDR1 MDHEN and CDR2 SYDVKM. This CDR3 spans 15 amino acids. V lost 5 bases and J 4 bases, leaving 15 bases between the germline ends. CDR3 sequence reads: CASSRGDRLNQPQHF. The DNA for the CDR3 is TGTGCCAGCAGTAGGGGCGACCGTTTAAATCAGCCCCAGCATTTT.

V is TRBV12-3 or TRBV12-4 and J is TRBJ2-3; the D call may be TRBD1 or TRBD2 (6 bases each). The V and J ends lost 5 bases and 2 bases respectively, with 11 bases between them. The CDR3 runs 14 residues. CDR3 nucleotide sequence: TGTGCCAGCAGTAGGGGGGTAACCACAGATACGCAGTATTTT. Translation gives CASSRGVTTDTQYF.

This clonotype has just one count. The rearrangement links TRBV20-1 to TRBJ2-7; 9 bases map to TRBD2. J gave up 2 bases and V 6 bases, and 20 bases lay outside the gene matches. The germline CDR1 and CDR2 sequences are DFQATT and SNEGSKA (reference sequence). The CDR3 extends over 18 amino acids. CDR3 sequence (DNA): TGCAGTGCCGAAGGGGCTAGCGGGATATTAGTGGGGACCTACGAGCAGTACTTC. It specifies CSAEGASGILVGTYEQYF.

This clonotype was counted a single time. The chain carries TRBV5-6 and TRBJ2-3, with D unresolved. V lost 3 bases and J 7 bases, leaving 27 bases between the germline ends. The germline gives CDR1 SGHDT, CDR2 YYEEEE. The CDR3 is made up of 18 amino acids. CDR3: CASSWEEERKAFRNTQYF. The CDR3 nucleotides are TGTGCCAGCAGCTGGGAAGAGGAGCGAAAGGCGTTCAGGAATACGCAGTATTTT. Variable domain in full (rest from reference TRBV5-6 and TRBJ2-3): DAGVTQSPTHLIKTRGQQVTLRCSPKSGHDTVSWYQQALGQGPQFIFQYYEEEERQRGNFPDRFSGHQFPNYSSELNVNALLLGDSALYLCASSWEEERKAFRNTQYFGPGTRLTVL.

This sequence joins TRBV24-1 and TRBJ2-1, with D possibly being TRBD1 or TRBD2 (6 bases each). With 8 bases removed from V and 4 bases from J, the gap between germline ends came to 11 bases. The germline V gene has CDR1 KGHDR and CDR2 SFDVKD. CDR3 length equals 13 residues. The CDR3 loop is CATTGANYNEQFF. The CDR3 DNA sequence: TGTGCCACCACGGGGGCAAATTACAATGAGCAGTTCTTC.

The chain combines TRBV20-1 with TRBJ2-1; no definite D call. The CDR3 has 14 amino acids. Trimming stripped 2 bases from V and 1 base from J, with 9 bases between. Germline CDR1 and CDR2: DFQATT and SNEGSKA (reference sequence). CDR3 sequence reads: CSARRSRSYNEQFF. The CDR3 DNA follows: TGCAGTGCTAGAAGGTCTCGATCCTACAATGAGCAGTTCTTC.

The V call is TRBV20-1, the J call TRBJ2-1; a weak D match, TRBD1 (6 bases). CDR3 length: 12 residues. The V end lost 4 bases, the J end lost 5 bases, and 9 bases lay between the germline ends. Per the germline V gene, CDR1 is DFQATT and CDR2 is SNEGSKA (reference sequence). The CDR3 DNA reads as TGCAGTGCTAAGGACAGAAACAATGAGCAGTTCTTC. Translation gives CSAKDRNNEQFF.

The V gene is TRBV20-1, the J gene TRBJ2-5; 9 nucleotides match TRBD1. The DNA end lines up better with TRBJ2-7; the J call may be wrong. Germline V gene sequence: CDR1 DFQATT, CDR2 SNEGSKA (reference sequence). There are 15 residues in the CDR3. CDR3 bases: TGCAGTGCTAGAGATCTGGACAGGGGACCCTACGAGCAGTACTTC. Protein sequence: CSARDLDRGPYEQYF.

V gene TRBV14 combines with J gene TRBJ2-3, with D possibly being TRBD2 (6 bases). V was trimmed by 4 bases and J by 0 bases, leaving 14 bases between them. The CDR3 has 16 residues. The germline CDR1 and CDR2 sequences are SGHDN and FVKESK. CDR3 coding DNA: TGTGCCAGCAGCCCGAACGGCGGGATGAGCACAGATACGCAGTATTTT. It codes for CASSPNGGMSTDTQYF.

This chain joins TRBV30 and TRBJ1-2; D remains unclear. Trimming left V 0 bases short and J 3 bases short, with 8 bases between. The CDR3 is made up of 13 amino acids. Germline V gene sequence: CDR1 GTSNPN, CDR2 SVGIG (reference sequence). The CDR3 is CAWSVASDYGYTF. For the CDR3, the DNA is TGTGCCTGGAGTGTAGCCTCGGACTATGGCTACACCTTC.

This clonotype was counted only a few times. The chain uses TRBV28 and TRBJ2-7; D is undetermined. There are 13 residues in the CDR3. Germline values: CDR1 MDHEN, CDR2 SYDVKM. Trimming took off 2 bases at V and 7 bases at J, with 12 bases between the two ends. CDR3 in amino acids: CASSLKGYNEQYF. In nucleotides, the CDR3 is TGTGCCAGCAGTTTAAAGGGTTACAATGAGCAGTACTTC. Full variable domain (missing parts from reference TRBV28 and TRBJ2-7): DVKVTQSSRYLVKRTGEKVFLECVQDMDHENMFWYRQDPGLGLRLIYFSYDVKMKEKGDIPEGYSVSREKKERFSLILESASTNQTSMYLCASSLKGYNEQYFGPGTRLTVT.

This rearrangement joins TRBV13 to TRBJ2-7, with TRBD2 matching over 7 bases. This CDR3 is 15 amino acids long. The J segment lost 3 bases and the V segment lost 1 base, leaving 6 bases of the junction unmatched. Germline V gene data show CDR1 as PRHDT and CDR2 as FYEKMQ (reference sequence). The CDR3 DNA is TGTGCCAGCAGCTTAGCTGTGGGGAGGGGCTACGAGCAGTACTTC. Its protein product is CASSLAVGRGYEQYF.

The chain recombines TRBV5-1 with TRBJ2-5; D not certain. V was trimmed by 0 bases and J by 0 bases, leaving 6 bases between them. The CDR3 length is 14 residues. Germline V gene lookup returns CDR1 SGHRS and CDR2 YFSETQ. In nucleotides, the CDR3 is TGCGCCAGCAGCTTGGTAGGATACCAAGAGACCCAGTACTTC. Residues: CASSLVGYQETQYF.

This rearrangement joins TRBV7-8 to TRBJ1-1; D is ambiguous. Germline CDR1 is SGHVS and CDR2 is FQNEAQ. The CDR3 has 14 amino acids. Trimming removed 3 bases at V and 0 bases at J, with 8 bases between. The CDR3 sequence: CASSLFPMNTEAFF. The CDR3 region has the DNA TGTGCCAGCAGCTTGTTCCCAATGAACACTGAAGCTTTCTTT.

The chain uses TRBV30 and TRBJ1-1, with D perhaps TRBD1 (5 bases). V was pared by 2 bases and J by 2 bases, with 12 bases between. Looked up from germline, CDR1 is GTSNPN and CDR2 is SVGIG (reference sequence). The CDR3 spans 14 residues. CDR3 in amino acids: CAWSRDGINTEAFF. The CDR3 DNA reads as TGTGCCTGGAGTAGGGACGGAATTAACACTGAAGCTTTCTTT. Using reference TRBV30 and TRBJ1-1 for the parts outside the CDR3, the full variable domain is SQTIHQWPATLVQPVGSPLSLECTVEGTSNPNLYWYRQAAGRGLQLLFYSVGIGQISSEVPQNLSASRPQDRQFILSSKKLLLSDSGFYLCAWSRDGINTEAFFGQGTRLTVV.

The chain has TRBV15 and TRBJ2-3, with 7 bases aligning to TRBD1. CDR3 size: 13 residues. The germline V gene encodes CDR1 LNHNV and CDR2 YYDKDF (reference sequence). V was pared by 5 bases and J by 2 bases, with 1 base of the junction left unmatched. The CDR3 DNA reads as TGTGCCACCAGCCAGGGGGTCACAGATACGCAGTATTTT. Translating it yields CATSQGVTDTQYF.

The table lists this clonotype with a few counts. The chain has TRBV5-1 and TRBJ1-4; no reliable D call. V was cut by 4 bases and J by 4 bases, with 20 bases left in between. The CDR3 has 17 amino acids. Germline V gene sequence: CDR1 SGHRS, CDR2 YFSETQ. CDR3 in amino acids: CASSVGLSRAYNEKLFF. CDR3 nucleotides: TGCGCCAGCAGCGTGGGATTAAGCCGGGCCTATAATGAAAAACTGTTTTTT.

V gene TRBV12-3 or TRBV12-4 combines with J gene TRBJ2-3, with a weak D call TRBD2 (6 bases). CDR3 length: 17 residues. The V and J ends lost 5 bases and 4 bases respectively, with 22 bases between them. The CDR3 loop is CASSPRPDRLGADTQYF. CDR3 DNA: TGTGCCAGCAGTCCTAGACCGGACCGACTAGGGGCAGATACGCAGTATTTT.

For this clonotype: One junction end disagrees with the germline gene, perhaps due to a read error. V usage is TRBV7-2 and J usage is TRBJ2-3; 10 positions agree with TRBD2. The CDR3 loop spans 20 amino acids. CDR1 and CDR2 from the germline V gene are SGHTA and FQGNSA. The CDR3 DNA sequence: TGTGCCAGCAGCTTAGTTACTCGAGCGGGAGGGTACGTAGGAACAGATGCGCAGTATTTT. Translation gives CASSLVTRAGGYVGTDAQYF.

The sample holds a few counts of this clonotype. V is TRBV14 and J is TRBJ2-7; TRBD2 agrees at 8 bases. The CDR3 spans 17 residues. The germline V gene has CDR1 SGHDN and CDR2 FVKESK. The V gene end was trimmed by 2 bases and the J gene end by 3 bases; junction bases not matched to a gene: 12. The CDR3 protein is CASSQSPPSGLFYEQYF. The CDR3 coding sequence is TGTGCCAGCAGCCAATCCCCCCCTAGCGGGCTATTCTACGAGCAGTACTTC.

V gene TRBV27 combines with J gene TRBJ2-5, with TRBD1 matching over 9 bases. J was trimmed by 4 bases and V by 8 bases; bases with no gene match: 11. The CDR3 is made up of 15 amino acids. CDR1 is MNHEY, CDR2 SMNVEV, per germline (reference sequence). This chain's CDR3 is CASGGSGQGGETQYF. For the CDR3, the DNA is TGTGCCAGCGGTGGCTCGGGACAGGGAGGAGAGACCCAGTACTTC.

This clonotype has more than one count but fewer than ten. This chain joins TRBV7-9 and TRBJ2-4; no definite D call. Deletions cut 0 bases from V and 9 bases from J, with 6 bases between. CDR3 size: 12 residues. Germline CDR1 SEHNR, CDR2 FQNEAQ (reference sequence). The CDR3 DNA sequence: TGTGCCAGCAGCTTAGCGGCGACCATTCAGTACTTC. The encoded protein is CASSLAATIQYF.

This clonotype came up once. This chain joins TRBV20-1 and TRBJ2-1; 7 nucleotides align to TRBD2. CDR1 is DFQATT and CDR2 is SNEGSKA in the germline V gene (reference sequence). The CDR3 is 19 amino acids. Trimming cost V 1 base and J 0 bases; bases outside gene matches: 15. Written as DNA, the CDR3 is TGCAGTGCTAGAGCCGATCGGTCTAGCGGAGCAAGCTCCTACAATGAGCAGTTCTTC. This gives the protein CSARADRSSGASSYNEQFF.

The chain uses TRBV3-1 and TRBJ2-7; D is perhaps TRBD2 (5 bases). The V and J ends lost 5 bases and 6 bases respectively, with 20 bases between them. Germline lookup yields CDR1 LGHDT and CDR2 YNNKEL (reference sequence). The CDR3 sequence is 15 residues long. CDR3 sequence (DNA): TGTGCCAGCAGCTCCCCCGAGAGAGCCCGGGGCGAGCAGTACTTC. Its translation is CASSSPERARGEQYF.

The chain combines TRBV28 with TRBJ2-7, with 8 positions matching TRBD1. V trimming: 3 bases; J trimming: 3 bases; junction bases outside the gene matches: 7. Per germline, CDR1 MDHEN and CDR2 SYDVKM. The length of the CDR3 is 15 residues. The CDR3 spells CASSFRDRIIYEQYF. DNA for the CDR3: TGTGCCAGCAGTTTCCGGGACAGGATAATCTACGAGCAGTACTTC.

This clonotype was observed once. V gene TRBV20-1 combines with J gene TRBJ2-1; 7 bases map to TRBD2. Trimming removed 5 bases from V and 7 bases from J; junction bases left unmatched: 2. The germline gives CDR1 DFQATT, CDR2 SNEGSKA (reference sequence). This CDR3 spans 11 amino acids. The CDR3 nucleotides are TGCAGTGCTTTGCGGGAGAATGAGCAGTTCTTC. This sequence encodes CSALRENEQFF.

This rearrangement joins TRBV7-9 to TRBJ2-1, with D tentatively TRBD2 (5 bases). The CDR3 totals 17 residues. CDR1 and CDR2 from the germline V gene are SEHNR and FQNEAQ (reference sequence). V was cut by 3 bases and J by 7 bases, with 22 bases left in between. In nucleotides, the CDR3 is TGTGCCAGCAGCTTGGGCGGTACGGGGAGATTGGAAAATGAGCAGTTCTTC. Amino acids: CASSLGGTGRLENEQFF.

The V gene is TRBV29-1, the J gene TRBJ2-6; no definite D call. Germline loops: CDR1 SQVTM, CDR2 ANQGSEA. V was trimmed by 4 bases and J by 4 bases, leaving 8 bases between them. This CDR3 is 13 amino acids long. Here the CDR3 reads CSVGVQGANVLTF. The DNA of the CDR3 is TGCAGCGTTGGGGTCCAGGGGGCCAACGTCCTGACTTTC.

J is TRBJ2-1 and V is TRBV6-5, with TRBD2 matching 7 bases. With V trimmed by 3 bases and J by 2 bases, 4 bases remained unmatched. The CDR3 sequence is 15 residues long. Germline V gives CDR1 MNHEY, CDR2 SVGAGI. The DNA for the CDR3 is TGTGCCAGCAGTTATGCGGGAGTCGCCTACAATGAGCAGTTCTTC. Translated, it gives CASSYAGVAYNEQFF.

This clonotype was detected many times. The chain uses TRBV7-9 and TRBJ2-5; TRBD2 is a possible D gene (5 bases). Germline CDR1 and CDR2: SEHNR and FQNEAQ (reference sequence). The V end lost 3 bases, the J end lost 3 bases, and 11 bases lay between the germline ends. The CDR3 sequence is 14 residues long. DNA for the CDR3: TGTGCCAGCAGCTTCGGGATGGAGAAAGAGACCCAGTACTTC. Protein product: CASSFGMEKETQYF.

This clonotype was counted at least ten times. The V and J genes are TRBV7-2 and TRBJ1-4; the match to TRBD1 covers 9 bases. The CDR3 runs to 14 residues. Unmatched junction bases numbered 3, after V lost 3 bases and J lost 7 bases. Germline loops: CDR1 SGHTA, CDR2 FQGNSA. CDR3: CASSFRTGAEKLFF. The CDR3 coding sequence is TGTGCCAGCAGCTTTCGGACAGGGGCTGAAAAACTGTTTTTT.